These T cell receptor beta chains were read from a single sample in a study of shared clonotypes between healthy human individuals. Only in-frame clones appear in the TCRdb table, and some are missing; sequencing was by immunoSEQ multiplex PCR. The sample contains under 2,500,000 clones, almost 96% of which appear only once. The specimen sequenced was naive CD4+ T cells sorted from blood. These TCRs come from a man between 18 and 35 years old in good health. Both conserved end residues are part of each CDR3. The order of the fields is clone size, V gene, D gene, J gene, CDR3 DNA, CDR3 protein. D genes are given only for firm matches. A row's size may be missing; if present it is once, few, many or a size class.

.	TRBV9	TRBD2	TRBJ2-7	TGTGCCAGCAGTCGGGAGGTGGCCTACGAGCAGTACTTC	CASSREVAYEQYF
.	TRBV5-1	TRBD1	TRBJ2-7	TGCGCCAGCAGCAAGACAGGGTACGAGCAGTACTTC	CASSKTGYEQYF
.	TRBV7-9	.	TRBJ2-7	TGTGCCAGCAGCCCGCTTGGGGGCAACTACGAGCAGTACTTC	CASSPLGGNYEQYF
.	TRBV28	.	TRBJ1-2	TGTGCCAGCAGCCCCCCGGGCCCCCAGATGGATGGCTACACCTTC	CASSPPGPQMDGYTF
.	TRBV5-1	TRBD1	TRBJ2-3	TGCGCCAGCAGTCCGGGACAGGGGACAGATACGCAGTATTTT	CASSPGQGTDTQYF
.	TRBV18	TRBD1	TRBJ1-1	TGTGCCAGCTCACCGGGACAGGGGGCGAGTGGCACTGAAGCTTTCTTT	CASSPGQGASGTEAFF
.	TRBV28	.	TRBJ1-2	TGTGCCAGCAGTTTAATCCTGTCGAACTATGGCTACACCTTC	CASSLILSNYGYTF
.	TRBV6-5	.	TRBJ2-1	TGTGCCAGCAGTTACTCGGGACCTTACTCCTACAATGAGCAGTTCTTC	CASSYSGPYSYNEQFF
.	TRBV2	TRBD1	TRBJ1-1	TGTGCCAGCAGGGGACAGGGGTTAAACACTGAAGCTTTCTTT	CASRGQGLNTEAFF
.	TRBV5-1	.	TRBJ1-6	TGCGCCAGCAGCTTGGCCTCGGGGTTTCCGCGGAATTCACCCCTCCACTTT	CASSLASGFPRNSPLHF
.	TRBV11-2	TRBD1	TRBJ2-3	TGTGCCAGCAGCTTAGAGTTCAGGGGGCTTGTTACGCAGTATTTT	CASSLEFRGLVTQYF
.	TRBV6-1	TRBD1	TRBJ1-2	TGTGCCAGCAAGAGGACAGGGCCAACTAACTATGGCTACACCTTC	CASKRTGPTNYGYTF
.	TRBV30	.	TRBJ1-2	TGTGCCTGGAGTGTTAAGGGGGTGAGGGAGGCCTATGGCTACACCTTC	CAWSVKGVREAYGYTF
.	TRBV2	.	TRBJ2-7	TGTGCCAGCGGACAGTTTATCTCCTACGAGCAGTACTTC	CASGQFISYEQYF
once	TRBV28	.	TRBJ2-3	TGTGCCAGCAGTTCGCAGGGAGATACGCAGTATTTT	CASSSQGDTQYF
once	TRBV5-1	.	TRBJ2-5	TGCGCCAGCAGCTTGGCCGGGGAACTGCAAGAGACCCAGTACTTC	CASSLAGELQETQYF
.	TRBV10-3	.	TRBJ1-5	TGTGCCATCAGTGAGGACCACGATACTTTCGCCCAGCATTTT	CAISEDHDTFAQHF
.	TRBV5-4	TRBD1	TRBJ2-7	TGTGCCAGCAGCTTGAGGGACAGGGTATCCTACGAGCAGTACTTC	CASSLRDRVSYEQYF
.	TRBV9	.	TRBJ2-3	TGTGCCAGCAGCCTCACTTCGGGGCCGGGTAATACGCAGTATTTT	CASSLTSGPGNTQYF
.	TRBV10-2	.	TRBJ2-5	TGCGCCAGCAGTGAAAAGAGAGAAGGACTTCAAGAGACCCAGTACTTC	CASSEKREGLQETQYF
.	TRBV5-6	.	TRBJ2-7	TGTGCCAGCAGCCAAAGTGTTTACGAGCAGTACTTC	CASSQSVYEQYF
.	TRBV11-2	.	TRBJ1-2	TGTGCCAGCAGCTTAGTCCCGACAGGCCTCTATGGCTACACCTTC	CASSLVPTGLYGYTF
.	TRBV7-2	.	TRBJ2-7	TGTGCCAGCGCCCAAATGGGGCGGAACTACGAGCAGTACTTC	CASAQMGRNYEQYF
.	TRBV27	.	TRBJ2-7	TGTGCCAGCAGTTCGGACAACTCCTACGAGCAGTACTTC	CASSSDNSYEQYF
.	TRBV5-6	.	TRBJ1-5	TGTGCCAGCAGCGGTCAGGGTGGGATCAATCAGCCCCAGCATTTT	CASSGQGGINQPQHF
.	TRBV28	TRBD2	TRBJ2-5	TGTGCCAGCGAAGGCGGGAGGGGTGGGACCCAGTACTTC	CASEGGRGGTQYF
.	TRBV6-5	.	TRBJ2-1	TGTGCCAGCAGCCCCTACTTCCGCGGAGATGAGCAGTTCTTC	CASSPYFRGDEQFF
once	TRBV7-2	TRBD2	TRBJ2-7	TGTGCCAGCAGCTTATCGTCCCTAGCGGTGGGCGAGCAGTACTTC	CASSLSSLAVGEQYF
.	TRBV10-3	.	TRBJ2-7	TGTGCCACCCTTTCTAGCTACGAGCAGTACTTC	CATLSSYEQYF
.	TRBV9	TRBD1	TRBJ2-5	TGTGCCAGCAGCGTAGAGCAGGGGGCGTCGGGGACCCAGTACTTC	CASSVEQGASGTQYF
.	TRBV19	.	TRBJ1-1	TGTGCCAGTAGTATGGGGAACACTGAAGCTTTCTTT	CASSMGNTEAFF
.	TRBV29-1	.	TRBJ1-4	TGCAGCGTTGAAGGTGGCGGGGGCGAAAGTAATGAAAAACTGTTTTTT	CSVEGGGGESNEKLFF
.	TRBV6-1	.	TRBJ1-4	TGTGCCAGCAGTGGACTGGGGGGCAGTTACGAAAAACTGTTTTTT	CASSGLGGSYEKLFF
.	TRBV2	.	TRBJ2-5	TGTGCCAGCATTACAGGGAAAATAATGAAGAAGGAGACCCAGTACTTC	CASITGKIMKKETQYF
.	TRBV6-1	TRBD2	TRBJ2-3	TGTGCCAGCAGACTAGCGGGGGGGCGAGATACGCAGTATTTT	CASRLAGGRDTQYF
.	TRBV28	TRBD2	TRBJ2-5	TGTGCCAGCAGTTTTTCCCGGGGGGGCCCGGAGACCCAGTACTTC	CASSFSRGGPETQYF
.	TRBV19	.	TRBJ2-7	TGTGCCAGTAGTTGGTCGGAGGTGACGGGGACATACGAGCAGTACTTC	CASSWSEVTGTYEQYF
.	TRBV6-1	.	TRBJ2-6	TGTGCCAGCAGTGTTTCTGGGGCCAACGTCCTGACTTTC	CASSVSGANVLTF
.	TRBV5-6	.	TRBJ1-4	TGTGCCAGCAGCGCCGGGGTCGGCGAAAAACTGTTTTTT	CASSAGVGEKLFF